This is a list of T cell receptor beta chains from one sample in a study of OX40 agonist ivuxolimab in advanced cancers. Profiled with immunoSEQ multiplex PCR; TCRdb holds only in-frame clones, not every one. Of roughly 98,000 clones in the sample, approximately 83% were seen once. The sequences come from CD4+ or CD8+ T cells sorted from blood, collected in a trial of the OX40 agonist ivuxolimab. The receptors shown here come from an adult with an advanced solid tumor such as melanoma, head and neck, liver or kidney cancer. The CDR3 runs from the conserved cysteine through the conserved F or W. The D gene is left open where the match is weak. Clone size, where shown, is once, few, many, or a class for clones that have expanded.

cdr3_aa	cdr3_nt	v_call	j_call	d_call	clone_size
CASSLVLSRRGTQYF	TGTGCCAGCAGCTTAGTTCTCTCCCGAAGGGGTACGCAGTATTTT	TRBV7-9	TRBJ2-3	-	-
CASSLDSNTEAFF	TGTGCCAGCAGCTTAGATTCGAACACTGAAGCTTTCTTT	TRBV7-3	TRBJ1-1	-	once
CASSRLYEQYF	TGTGCCAGCAGCCGTCTCTACGAGCAGTACTTC	TRBV7-9	TRBJ2-7	-	once
CARGLTGTREQYF	TGTGCCAGGGGCCTAACAGGGACAAGAGAGCAGTACTTC	TRBV2	TRBJ2-7	-	-
CASSPQDSNQPQHF	TGTGCCAGCAGTCCACAGGATAGCAATCAGCCCCAGCATTTT	TRBV28	TRBJ1-5	-	-
CASRRAGTEAFF	TGTGCCAGCAGGCGCGCGGGTACTGAAGCTTTCTTT	TRBV2	TRBJ1-1	-	-
CASSLGRHPITSGRPNEQFF	TGTGCCAGTAGTCTAGGACGGCACCCTATCACTAGCGGGAGACCCAATGAGCAGTTCTTC	TRBV19	TRBJ2-1	TRBD2	-
CASTQGVTSGWAGELFF	TGTGCCAGCACTCAAGGAGTGACTAGCGGGTGGGCCGGGGAGCTGTTTTTT	TRBV11-2	TRBJ2-2	TRBD2	-
CASSLRRDYEQYF	TGTGCCAGCAGCTTGAGGAGGGACTACGAGCAGTACTTC	TRBV11-1	TRBJ2-7	-	-
CASSQDQGAMTGNTIYF	TGTGCCAGCAGCCAAGACCAGGGGGCGATGACTGGAAACACCATATATTTT	TRBV11-1	TRBJ1-3	TRBD1	-
CATSRDTLAGGPKDTQYF	TGTGCCACCAGCAGGGATACTTTAGCGGGGGGGCCAAAGGATACGCAGTATTTT	TRBV15	TRBJ2-3	TRBD2	few
CASSPRGQTQYF	TGTGCCAGCAGTCCCCGGGGGCAGACCCAGTACTTC	TRBV2	TRBJ2-5	-	-
CASSSGGGPQGTQYF	TGTGCCAGCAGCTCGGGGGGGGGCCCGCAGGGGACCCAGTACTTC	TRBV11-2	TRBJ2-5	TRBD2	-
CASSITSGRAKNIQYF	TGTGCCAGTAGTATTACTAGCGGGAGGGCCAAAAACATTCAGTACTTC	TRBV19	TRBJ2-4	TRBD2	once
CASSLGMAGGHNEQFF	TGTGCCAGCAGCTTAGGAATGGCGGGGGGACACAATGAGCAGTTCTTC	TRBV7-2	TRBJ2-1	TRBD2	-